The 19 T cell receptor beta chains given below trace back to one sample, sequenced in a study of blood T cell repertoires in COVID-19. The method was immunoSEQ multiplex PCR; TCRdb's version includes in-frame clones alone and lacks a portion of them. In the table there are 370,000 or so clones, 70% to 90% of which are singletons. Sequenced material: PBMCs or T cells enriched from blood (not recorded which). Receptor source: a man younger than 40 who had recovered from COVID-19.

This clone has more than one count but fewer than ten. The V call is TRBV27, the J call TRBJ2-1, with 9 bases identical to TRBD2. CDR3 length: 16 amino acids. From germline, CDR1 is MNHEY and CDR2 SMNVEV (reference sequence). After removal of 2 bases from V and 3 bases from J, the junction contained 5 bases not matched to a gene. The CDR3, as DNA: TGTGCCAGCAGTTTAGGGCGGGGGGGCCTCTACAATGAGCAGTTCTTC. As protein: CASSLGRGGLYNEQFF.

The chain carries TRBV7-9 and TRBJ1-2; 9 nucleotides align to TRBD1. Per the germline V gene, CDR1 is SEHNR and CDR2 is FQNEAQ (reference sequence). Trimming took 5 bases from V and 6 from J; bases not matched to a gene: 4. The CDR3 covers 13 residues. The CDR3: CASSPDRGNGYTF. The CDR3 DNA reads TGTGCCAGCAGCCCGGACAGGGGAAATGGCTACACCTTC.

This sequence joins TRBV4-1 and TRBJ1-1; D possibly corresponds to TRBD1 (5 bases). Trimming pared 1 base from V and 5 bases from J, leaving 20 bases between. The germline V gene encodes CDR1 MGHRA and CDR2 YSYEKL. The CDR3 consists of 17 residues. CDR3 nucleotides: TGCGCCAGCAGCCAAGCTCGTATCCAGGGCGTAGGGACTGAAGCTTTCTTT. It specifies CASSQARIQGVGTEAFF.

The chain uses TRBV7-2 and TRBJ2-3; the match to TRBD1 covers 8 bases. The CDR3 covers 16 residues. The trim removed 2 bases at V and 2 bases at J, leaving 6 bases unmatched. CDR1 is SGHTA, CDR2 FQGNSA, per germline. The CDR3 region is CASSLNGQGTTDTQYF. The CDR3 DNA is TGTGCCAGCAGCTTAAACGGACAGGGTACCACAGATACGCAGTATTTT.

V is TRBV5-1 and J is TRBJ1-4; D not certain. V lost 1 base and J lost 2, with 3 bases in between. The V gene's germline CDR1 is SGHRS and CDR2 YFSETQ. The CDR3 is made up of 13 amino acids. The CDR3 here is CASSLYTNEKLFF. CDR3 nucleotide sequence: TGCGCCAGCAGCTTGTATACTAATGAAAAACTGTTTTTT.

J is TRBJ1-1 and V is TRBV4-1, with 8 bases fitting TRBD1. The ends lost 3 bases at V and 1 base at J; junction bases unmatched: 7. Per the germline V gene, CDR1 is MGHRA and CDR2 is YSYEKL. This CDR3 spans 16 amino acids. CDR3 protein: CASSQGPQGANTEAFF. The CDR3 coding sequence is TGCGCCAGCAGCCAGGGACCCCAGGGGGCGAACACTGAAGCTTTCTTT.

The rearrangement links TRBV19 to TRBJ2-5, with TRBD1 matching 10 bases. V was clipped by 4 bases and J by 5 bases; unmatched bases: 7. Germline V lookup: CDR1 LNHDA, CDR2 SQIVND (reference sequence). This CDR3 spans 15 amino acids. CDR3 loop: CASSRPTGGRETQYF. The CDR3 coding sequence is TGTGCCAGTAGTAGGCCGACAGGGGGCCGGGAGACCCAGTACTTC.

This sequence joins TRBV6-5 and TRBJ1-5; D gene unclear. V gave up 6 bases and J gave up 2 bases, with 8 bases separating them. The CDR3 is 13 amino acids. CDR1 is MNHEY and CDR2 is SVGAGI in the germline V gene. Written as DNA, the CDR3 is TGTGCCAGCAGCCCGGAGGGCAATCAGCCCCAGCATTTT. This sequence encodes CASSPEGNQPQHF.

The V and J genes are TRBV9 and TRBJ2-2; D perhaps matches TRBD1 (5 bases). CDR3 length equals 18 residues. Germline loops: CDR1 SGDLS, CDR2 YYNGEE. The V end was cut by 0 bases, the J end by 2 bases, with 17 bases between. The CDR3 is CASSVARQPSSNTGELFF. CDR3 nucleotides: TGTGCCAGCAGCGTAGCAAGACAGCCGTCGAGCAACACCGGGGAGCTGTTTTTT.

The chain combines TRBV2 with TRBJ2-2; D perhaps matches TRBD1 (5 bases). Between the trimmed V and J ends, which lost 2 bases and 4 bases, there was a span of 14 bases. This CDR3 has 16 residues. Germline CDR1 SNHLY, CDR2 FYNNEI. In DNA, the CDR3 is TGTGCCAGCAGTGAATGGGGCGCCGTCACCACCGGGGAGCTGTTTTTT. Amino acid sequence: CASSEWGAVTTGELFF.

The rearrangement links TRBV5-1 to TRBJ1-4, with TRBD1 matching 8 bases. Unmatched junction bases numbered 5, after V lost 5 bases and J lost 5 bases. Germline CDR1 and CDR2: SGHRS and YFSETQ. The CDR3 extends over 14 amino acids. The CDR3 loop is CASSSRQGNEKLFF. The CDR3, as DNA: TGCGCCAGCAGTTCCAGACAGGGGAATGAAAAACTGTTTTTT.

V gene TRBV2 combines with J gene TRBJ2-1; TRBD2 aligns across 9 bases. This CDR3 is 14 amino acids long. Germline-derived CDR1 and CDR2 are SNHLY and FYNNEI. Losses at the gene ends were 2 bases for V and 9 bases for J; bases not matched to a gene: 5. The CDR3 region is CASSELAGRGEQFF. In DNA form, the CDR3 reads TGTGCCAGCAGTGAACTAGCGGGGCGGGGTGAGCAGTTCTTC.

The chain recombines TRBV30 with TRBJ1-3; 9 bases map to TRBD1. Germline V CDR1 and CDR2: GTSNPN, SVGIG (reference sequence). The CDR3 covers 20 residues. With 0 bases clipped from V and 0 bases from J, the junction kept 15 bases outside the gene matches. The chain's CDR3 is CAWSVRQTGGIGHSGNTIYF. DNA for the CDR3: TGTGCCTGGAGTGTACGCCAGACAGGGGGAATCGGGCACTCTGGAAACACCATATATTTT.

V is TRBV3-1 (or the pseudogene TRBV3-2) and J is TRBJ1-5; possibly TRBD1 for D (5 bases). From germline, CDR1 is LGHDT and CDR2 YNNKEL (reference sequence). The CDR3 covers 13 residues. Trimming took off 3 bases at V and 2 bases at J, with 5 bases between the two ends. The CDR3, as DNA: TGTGCCAGCAGCCAGGGGCGCAATCAGCCCCAGCATTTT. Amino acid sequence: CASSQGRNQPQHF.

The CDR3 nucleotides are TGTGCCAGTAGTATCCTACCCCCCGGACAGGGCAATAATTCACCCCTCCACTTT. Residues: CASSILPPGQGNNSPLHF. This chain links TRBV19 with TRBJ1-6; 8 nucleotides line up with TRBD1. The CDR3 contains 18 residues. CDR1 and CDR2 from the germline V gene are LNHDA and SQIVND (reference sequence). V lost 3 bases, J lost 5 bases, and 12 bases stayed unmatched.

The CDR3: CASSPSSNSPLHF. CDR3 nucleotides: TGTGCCAGTAGTCCCTCGAGTAATTCACCCCTCCACTTT. The J gene is TRBJ1-6, the V gene TRBV19, with D uncertain. The length of the CDR3 is 13 residues. Germline-derived CDR1 and CDR2 are LNHDA and SQIVND (reference sequence). V shed 5 bases and J shed 6 bases, with 8 bases lying between them.

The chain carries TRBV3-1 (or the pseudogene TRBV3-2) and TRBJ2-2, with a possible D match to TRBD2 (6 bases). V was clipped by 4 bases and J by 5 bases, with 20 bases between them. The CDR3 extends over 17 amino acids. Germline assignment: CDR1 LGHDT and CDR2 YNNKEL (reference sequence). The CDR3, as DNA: TGTGCCAGCAGCCCCGGTTTTGGTCCGGGGGATACCGGGGAGCTGTTTTTT. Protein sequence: CASSPGFGPGDTGELFF.

The CDR3 coding sequence is TGTGCCAGCAGTTACGTCTCAGGGGGAGAGACCCAGTACTTC. This sequence encodes CASSYVSGGETQYF. The chain recombines TRBV6-5 with TRBJ2-5; 7 nucleotides agree with TRBD1. V dropped 2 bases and J dropped 4; count of bases not matched to a gene: 4. Germline CDR1 MNHEY, CDR2 SVGAGI. CDR3 length equals 14 residues.

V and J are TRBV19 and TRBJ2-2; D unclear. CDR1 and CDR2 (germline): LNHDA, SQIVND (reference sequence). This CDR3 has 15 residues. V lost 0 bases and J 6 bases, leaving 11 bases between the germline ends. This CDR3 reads CASSIDPRLAGELFF. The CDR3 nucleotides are TGTGCCAGTAGTATAGATCCTAGGTTAGCCGGGGAGCTGTTTTTT.